The sequence of this T cell receptor beta chain was determined in a study of T-cell reconstitution after alpha-beta-depleted transplantation in children. Study-wide results and caveats: At day 60, the high TCRbeta diversity found in some patients originated from recipient T cells and thymic progenitors that had survived. Alpha-beta T cells about two months after transplant reportedly derived from several hundred expanded graft clones. When one year had passed after transplant, most T-cell counts and diversity came from newly produced T cells.

This clonotype showed up many times. Its target is unknown. This CDR3 is built from 17 residues. Germline V CDR1 and CDR2: MNHEY, SVGAGI. Unmatched junction bases numbered 0, after V lost 0 bases and J lost 0 bases. Preparation of the TCRbeta library used unique molecular identifiers. TCRdb re-derived calls from the PCR reads in MiXCR, one entry per CDR3 protein. This sample has some 220,000 distinct CDR3 sequences, with about 11% found just once. The chain links TRBV6-5 to TRBJ2-1; 12 bases match TRBD2. This TCR came from a child younger than two with acute myeloid leukemia, due to receive a stem cell transplant. Sequenced material: PBMCs, taken before TCRalphabeta/CD19-depleted stem cell transplant. CDR3 in amino acids: CASSYSTSGSSYNEQFF. The DNA of the CDR3 is TGTGCCAGCAGTTACTCGACTAGCGGGAGCTCCTACAATGAGCAGTTCTTC.